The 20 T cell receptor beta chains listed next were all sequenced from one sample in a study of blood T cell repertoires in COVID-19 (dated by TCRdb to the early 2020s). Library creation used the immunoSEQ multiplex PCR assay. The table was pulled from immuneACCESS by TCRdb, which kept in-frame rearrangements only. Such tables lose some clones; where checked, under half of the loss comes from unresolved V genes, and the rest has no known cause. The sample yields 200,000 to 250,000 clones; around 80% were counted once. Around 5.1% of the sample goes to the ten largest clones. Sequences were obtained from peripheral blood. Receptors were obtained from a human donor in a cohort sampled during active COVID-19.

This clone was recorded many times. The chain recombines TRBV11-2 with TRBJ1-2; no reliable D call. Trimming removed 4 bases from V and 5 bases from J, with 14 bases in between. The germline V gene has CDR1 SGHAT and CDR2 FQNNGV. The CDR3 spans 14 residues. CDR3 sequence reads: CASSSPGTDYGYTF. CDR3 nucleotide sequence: TGTGCCAGCAGCTCTCCGGGAACAGATTATGGCTACACCTTC.

CDR3 loop: CASRPTGSSYNSPLHF. In DNA, the CDR3 is TGTGCCAGCAGGCCGACAGGAAGCTCCTATAATTCACCCCTCCACTTT. The gene calls are TRBV7-8 and TRBJ1-6, with a possible D match to TRBD1 (6 bases). The CDR3 loop spans 16 amino acids. V lost 6 bases and J lost 0, with 12 bases in between. From germline, CDR1 is SGHVS and CDR2 FQNEAQ.

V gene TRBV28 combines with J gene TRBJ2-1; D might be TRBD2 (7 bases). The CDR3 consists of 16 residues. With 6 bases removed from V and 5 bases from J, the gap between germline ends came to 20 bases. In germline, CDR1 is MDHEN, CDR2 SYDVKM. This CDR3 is CASRPYYREGDNEQFF. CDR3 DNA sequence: TGTGCCAGCAGGCCATACTACAGGGAGGGTGACAATGAGCAGTTCTTC.

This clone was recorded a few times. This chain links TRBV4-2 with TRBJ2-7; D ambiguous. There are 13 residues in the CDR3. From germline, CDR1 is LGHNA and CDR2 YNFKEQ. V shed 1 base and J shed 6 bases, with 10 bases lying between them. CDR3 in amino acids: CASSQAPGGEQYF. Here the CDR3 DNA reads TGTGCCAGCAGCCAAGCACCCGGTGGCGAGCAGTACTTC.

DNA for the CDR3: TGCGCCAGCACGCGAGGGGCCAACGTCCTGACTTTC. This encodes CASTRGANVLTF. The chain carries TRBV10-1 and TRBJ2-6, with D unclear. CDR1 is WNHNN and CDR2 is SYGVQD in the germline V gene (reference sequence). The V and J ends lost 7 bases and 4 bases respectively, with 5 bases between them. This CDR3 has 12 residues.

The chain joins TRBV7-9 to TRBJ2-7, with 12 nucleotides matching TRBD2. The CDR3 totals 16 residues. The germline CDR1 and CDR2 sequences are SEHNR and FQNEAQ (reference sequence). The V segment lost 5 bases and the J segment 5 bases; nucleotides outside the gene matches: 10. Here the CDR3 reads CASSPPSGRAGDEQYF. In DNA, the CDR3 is TGTGCCAGCAGCCCCCCTAGCGGGAGGGCCGGTGACGAGCAGTACTTC.

This chain's CDR3 is CASSAPSGSSYEQYF. The DNA of the CDR3 is TGTGCCAGCTCAGCCCCTAGCGGGAGCTCCTACGAGCAGTACTTC. The V and J genes are TRBV18 and TRBJ2-7; TRBD2 matches at 10 bases. The V segment lost 5 bases and the J segment 0 bases; nucleotides outside the gene matches: 4. This CDR3 is 15 amino acids long. Germline assignment: CDR1 KGHSH and CDR2 LQKENI.

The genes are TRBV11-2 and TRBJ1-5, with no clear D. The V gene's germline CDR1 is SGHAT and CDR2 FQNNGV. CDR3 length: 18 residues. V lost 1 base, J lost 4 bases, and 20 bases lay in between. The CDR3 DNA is TGTGCCAGCAGCTTAGGGGGAGGAGGGAGAGGTGGAAATCAGCCCCAGCATTTT. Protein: CASSLGGGGRGGNQPQHF.

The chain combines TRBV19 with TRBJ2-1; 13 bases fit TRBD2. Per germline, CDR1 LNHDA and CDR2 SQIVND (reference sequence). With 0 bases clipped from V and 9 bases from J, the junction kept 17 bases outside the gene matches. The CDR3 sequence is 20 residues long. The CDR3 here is CASSIDPRTSGGLVIGEQFF. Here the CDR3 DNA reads TGTGCCAGTAGTATAGATCCCCGGACTAGCGGGGGCTTGGTTATAGGTGAGCAGTTCTTC.

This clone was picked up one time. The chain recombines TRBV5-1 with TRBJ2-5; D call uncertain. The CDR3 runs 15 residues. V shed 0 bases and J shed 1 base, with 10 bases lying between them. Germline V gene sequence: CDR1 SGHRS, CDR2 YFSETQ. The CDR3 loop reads CASSLGGPAQETQYF. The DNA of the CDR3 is TGCGCCAGCAGCTTGGGTGGGCCAGCCCAAGAGACCCAGTACTTC.

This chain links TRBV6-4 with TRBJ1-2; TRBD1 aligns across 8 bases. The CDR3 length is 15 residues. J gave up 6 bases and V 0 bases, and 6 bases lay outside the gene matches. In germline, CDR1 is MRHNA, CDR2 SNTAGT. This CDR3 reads CASSDSSLTGDGYTF. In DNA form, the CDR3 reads TGTGCCAGCAGTGACTCGAGTCTGACAGGGGATGGCTACACCTTC.

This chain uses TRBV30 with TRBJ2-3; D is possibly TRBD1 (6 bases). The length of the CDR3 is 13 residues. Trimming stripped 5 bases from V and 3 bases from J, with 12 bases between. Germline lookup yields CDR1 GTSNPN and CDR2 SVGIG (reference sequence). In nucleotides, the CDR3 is TGTGCCTGGGGCCGAACAGGGACAGATACGCAGTATTTT. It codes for CAWGRTGTDTQYF.

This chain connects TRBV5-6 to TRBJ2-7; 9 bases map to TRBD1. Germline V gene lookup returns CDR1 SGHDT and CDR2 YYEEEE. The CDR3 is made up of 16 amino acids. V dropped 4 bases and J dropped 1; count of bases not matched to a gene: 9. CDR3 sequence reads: CASSGTGTKLSYEQYF. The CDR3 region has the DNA TGTGCCAGCAGCGGGACAGGGACGAAATTATCCTACGAGCAGTACTTC.

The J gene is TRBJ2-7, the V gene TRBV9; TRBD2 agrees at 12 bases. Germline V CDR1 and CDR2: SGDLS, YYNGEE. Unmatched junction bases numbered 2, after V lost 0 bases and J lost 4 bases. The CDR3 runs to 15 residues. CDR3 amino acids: CASSVGTSGDYEQYF. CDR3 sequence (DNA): TGTGCCAGCAGCGTAGGGACTAGCGGGGATTACGAGCAGTACTTC.

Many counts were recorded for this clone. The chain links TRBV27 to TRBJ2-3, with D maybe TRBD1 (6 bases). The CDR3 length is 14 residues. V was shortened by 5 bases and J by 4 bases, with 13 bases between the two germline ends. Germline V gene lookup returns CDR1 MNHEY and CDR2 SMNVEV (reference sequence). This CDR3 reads CASSPRTASDTQYF. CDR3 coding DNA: TGTGCCAGCAGTCCCCGGACAGCTTCAGATACGCAGTATTTT.

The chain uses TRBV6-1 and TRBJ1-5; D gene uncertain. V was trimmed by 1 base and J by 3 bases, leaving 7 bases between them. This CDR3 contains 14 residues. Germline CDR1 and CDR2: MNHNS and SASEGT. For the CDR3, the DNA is TGTGCCAGCAGTGAAGGGCAGAACAATCAGCCCCAGCATTTT. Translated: CASSEGQNNQPQHF.

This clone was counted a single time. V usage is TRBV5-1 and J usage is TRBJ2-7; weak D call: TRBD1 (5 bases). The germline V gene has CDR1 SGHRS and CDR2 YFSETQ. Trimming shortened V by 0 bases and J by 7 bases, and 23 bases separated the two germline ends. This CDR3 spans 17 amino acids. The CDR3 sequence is CASSLDPGRQGSSEQYF. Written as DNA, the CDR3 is TGCGCCAGCAGCTTGGATCCGGGTCGGCAGGGATCCTCAGAGCAGTACTTC.

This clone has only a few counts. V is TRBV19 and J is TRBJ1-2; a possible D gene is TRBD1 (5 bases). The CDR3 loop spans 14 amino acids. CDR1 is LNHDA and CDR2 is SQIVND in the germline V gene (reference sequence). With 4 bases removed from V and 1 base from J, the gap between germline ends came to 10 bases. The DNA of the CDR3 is TGTGCCAGTAGTACCTCGACAGTTAACTATGGCTACACCTTC. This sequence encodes CASSTSTVNYGYTF.

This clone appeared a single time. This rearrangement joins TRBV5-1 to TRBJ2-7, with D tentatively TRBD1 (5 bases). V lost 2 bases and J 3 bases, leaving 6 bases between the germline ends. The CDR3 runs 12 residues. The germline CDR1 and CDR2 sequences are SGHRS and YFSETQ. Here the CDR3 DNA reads TGCGCCAGCAGCTTTGACAGCTACGAGCAGTACTTC. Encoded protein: CASSFDSYEQYF.

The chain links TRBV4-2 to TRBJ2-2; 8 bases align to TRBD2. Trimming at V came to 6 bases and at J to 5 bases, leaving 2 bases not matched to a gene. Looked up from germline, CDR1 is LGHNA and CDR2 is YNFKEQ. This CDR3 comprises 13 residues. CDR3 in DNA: TGTGCCAGCAGTCCGGGGGGGACCGGGGAGCTGTTTTTT. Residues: CASSPGGTGELFF.